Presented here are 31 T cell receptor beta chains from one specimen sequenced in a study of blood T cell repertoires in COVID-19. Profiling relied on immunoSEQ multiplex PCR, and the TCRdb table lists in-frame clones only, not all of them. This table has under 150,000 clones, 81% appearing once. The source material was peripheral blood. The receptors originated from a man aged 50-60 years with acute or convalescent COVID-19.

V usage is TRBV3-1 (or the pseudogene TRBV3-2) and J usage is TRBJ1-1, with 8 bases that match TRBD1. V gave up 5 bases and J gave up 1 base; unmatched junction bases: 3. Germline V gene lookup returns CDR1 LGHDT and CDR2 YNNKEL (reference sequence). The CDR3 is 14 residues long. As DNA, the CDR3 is TGTGCCAGCAGCTCAGGGGGCAGGAACACTGAAGCTTTCTTT. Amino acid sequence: CASSSGGRNTEAFF.

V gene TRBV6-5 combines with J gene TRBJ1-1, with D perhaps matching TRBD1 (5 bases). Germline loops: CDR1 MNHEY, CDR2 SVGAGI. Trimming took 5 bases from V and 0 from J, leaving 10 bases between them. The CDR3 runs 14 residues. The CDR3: CASSTGRMNTEAFF. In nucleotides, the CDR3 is TGTGCCAGCAGTACAGGACGGATGAACACTGAAGCTTTCTTT.

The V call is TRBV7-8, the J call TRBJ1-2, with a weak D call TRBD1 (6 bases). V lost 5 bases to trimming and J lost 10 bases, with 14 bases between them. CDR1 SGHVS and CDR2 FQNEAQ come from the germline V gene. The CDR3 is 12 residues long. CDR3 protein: CASSLDSPNYTF. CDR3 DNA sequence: TGTGCCAGCAGCCTGGACAGTCCAAACTACACCTTC.

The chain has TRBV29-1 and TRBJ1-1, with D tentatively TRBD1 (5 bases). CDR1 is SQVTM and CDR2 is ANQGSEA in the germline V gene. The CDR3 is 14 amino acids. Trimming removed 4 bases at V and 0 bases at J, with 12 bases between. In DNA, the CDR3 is TGCAGCGTTGCAGGGCCGTCTATGAACACTGAAGCTTTCTTT. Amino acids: CSVAGPSMNTEAFF.

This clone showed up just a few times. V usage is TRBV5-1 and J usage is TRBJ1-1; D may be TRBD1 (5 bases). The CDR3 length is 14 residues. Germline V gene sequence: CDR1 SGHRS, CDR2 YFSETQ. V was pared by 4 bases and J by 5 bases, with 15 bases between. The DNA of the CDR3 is TGCGCCAGCAGCCCTCCGACAGAACGGACTGAAGCTTTCTTT. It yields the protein CASSPPTERTEAFF.

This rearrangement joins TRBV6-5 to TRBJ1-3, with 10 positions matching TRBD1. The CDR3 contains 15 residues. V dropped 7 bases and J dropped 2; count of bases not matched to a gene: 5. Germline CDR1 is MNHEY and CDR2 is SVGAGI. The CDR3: CASTGTGVTGNTIYF. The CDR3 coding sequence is TGTGCCAGCACCGGGACAGGGGTGACTGGAAACACCATATATTTT.

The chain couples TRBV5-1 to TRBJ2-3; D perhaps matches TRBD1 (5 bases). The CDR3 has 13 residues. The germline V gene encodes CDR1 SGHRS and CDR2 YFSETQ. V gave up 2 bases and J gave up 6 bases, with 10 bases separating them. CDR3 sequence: CASSLGVGDTQYF. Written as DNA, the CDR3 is TGCGCCAGCAGCTTAGGGGTAGGGGATACGCAGTATTTT.

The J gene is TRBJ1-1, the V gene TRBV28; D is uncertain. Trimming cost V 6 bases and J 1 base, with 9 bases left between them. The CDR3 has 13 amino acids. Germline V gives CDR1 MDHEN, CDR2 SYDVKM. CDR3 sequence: CASRLTANTEAFF. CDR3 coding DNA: TGTGCCAGCAGACTTACAGCGAACACTGAAGCTTTCTTT.

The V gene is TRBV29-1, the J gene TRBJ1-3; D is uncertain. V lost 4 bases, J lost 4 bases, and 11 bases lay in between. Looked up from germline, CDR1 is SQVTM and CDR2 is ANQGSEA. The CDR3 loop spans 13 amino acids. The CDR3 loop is CSVGQDYGNTIYF. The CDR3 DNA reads TGCAGCGTTGGGCAGGATTACGGAAACACCATATATTTT.

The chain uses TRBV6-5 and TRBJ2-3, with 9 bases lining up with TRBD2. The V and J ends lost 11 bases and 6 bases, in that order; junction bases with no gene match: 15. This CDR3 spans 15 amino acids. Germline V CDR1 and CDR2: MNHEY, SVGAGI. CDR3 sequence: CACKSGTSRTDTQYF. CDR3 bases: TGTGCCTGCAAATCCGGGACTAGCAGGACGGATACGCAGTATTTT.

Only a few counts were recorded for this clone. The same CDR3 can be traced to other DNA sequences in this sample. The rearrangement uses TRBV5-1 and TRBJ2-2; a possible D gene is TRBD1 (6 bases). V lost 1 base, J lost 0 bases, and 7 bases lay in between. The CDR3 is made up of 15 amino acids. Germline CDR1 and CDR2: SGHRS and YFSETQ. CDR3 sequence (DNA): TGCGCCAGCAGCTTGAGACAGGCGAACACCGGGGAGCTGTTTTTT. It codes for CASSLRQANTGELFF.

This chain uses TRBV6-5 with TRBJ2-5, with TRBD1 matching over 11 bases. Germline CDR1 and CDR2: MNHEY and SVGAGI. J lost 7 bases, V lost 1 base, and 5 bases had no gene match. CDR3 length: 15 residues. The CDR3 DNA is TGTGCCAGCAGTTACTTCTCCGGGACAGGGGGGACCCAGTACTTC. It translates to CASSYFSGTGGTQYF.

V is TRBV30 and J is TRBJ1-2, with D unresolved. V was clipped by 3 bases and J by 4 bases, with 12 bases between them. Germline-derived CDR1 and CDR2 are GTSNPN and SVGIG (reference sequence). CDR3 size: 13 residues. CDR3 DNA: TGTGCCTGGAGGCCTGAGATCTCCTATGGCTACACCTTC. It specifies CAWRPEISYGYTF.

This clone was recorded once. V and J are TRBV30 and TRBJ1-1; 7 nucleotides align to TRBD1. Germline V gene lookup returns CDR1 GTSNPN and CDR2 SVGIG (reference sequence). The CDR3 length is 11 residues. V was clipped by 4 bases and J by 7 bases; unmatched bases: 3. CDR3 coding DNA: TGTGCCTGGACCCGACAGGGTGAAGCTTTCTTT. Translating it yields CAWTRQGEAFF.

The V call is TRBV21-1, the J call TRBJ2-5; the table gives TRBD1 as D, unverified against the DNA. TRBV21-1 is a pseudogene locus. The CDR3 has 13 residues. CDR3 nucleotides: TGTGCCAGCAGAACGGACAGGGAAAAGACCCAGTACTTC. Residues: CASRTDREKTQYF.

DNA of the CDR3: TGTGCCAGCAGCCCAGGACAGGGGGTCAATCAGCCCCAGCATTTT. Translation gives CASSPGQGVNQPQHF. The chain recombines TRBV6-5 with TRBJ1-5; 10 nucleotides line up with TRBD1. This CDR3 region has 15 residues. Losses at the gene ends were 6 bases for V and 3 bases for J; bases not matched to a gene: 5. Germline loops: CDR1 MNHEY, CDR2 SVGAGI.

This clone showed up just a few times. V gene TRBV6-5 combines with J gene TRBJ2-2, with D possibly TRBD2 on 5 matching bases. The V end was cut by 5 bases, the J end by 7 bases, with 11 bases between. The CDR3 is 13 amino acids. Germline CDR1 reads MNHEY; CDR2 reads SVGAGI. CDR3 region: CASSRGYNGELFF. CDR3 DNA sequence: TGTGCCAGCAGTCGGGGATATAACGGGGAGCTGTTTTTT.

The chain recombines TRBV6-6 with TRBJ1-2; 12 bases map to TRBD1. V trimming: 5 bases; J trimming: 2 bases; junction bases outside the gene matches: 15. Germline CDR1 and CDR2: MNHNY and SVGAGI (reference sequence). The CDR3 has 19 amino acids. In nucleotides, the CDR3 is TGTGCCAGCAGTCCCGCCGGGACAGGGGGCCGCAGAACGAACTATGGCTACACCTTC. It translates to CASSPAGTGGRRTNYGYTF.

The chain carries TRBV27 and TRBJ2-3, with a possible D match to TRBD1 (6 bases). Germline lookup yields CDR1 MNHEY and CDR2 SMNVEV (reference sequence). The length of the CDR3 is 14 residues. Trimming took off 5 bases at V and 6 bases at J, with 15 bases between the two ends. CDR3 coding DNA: TGTGCCAGCAGTCTAGGGGGACGATGGGATACGCAGTATTTT. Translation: CASSLGGRWDTQYF.

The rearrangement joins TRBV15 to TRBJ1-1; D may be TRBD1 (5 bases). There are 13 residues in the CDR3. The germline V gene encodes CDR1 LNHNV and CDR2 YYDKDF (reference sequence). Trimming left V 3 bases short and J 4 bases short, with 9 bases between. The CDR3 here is CATSSGHLTEAFF. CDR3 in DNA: TGTGCCACCAGCAGTGGACATCTCACTGAAGCTTTCTTT.

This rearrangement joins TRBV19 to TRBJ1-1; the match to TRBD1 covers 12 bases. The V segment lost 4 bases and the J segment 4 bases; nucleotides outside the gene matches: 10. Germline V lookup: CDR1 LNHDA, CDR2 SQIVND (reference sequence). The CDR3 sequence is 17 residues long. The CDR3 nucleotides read TGTGCCAGTAGTAACCGGGACAGGGGGCGGGTGGGCACTGAAGCTTTCTTT. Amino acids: CASSNRDRGRVGTEAFF.

The CDR3 is CASSSRRVLNQPQHF. The CDR3 DNA reads as TGTGCCAGCAGCTCAAGACGGGTCCTCAATCAGCCCCAGCATTTT. The chain is built from TRBV28 and TRBJ1-5; D not certain. V was cut by 6 bases and J by 3 bases, with 15 bases left in between. The CDR3 runs to 15 residues. From germline, CDR1 is MDHEN and CDR2 SYDVKM.

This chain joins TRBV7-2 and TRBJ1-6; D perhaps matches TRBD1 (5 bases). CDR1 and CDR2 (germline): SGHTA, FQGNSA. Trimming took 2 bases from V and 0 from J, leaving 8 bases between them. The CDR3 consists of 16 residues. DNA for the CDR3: TGTGCCAGCAGCTTAACAGGCAGCTCCTATAATTCACCCCTCCACTTT. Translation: CASSLTGSSYNSPLHF.

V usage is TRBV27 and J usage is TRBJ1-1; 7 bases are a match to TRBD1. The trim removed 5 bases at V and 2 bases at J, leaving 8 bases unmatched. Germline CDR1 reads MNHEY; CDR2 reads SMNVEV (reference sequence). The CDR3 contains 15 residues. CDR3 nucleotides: TGTGCCAGCAGTCCGCGACAGGGTTTTAACACTGAAGCTTTCTTT. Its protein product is CASSPRQGFNTEAFF.

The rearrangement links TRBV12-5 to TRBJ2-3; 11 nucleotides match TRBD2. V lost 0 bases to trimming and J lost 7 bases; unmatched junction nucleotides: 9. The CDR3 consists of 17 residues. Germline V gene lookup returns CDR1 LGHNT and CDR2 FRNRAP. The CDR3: CASGLVRLAGGPYTQYF. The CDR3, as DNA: TGTGCTAGTGGTTTGGTACGATTAGCGGGGGGGCCGTATACGCAGTATTTT.

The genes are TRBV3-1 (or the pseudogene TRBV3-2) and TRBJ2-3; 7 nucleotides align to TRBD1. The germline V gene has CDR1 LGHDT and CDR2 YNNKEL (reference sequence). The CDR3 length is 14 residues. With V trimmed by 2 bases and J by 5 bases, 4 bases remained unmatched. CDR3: CASSQQTGRDTQYF. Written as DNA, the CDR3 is TGTGCCAGCAGCCAACAGACAGGGAGAGATACGCAGTATTTT.

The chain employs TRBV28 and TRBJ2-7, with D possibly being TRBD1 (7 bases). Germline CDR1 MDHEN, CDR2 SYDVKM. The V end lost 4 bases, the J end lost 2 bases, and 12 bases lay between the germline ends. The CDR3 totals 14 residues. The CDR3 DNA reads TGTGCCAGCAGTTCGGGGGACAGACCCTACGAGCAGTACTTC. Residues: CASSSGDRPYEQYF. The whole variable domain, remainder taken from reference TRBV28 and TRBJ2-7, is DVKVTQSSRYLVKRTGEKVFLECVQDMDHENMFWYRQDPGLGLRLIYFSYDVKMKEKGDIPEGYSVSREKKERFSLILESASTNQTSMYLCASSSGDRPYEQYFGPGTRLTVT.

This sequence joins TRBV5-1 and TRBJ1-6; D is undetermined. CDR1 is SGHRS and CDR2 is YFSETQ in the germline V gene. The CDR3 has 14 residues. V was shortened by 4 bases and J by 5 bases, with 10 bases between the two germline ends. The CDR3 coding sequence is TGCGCCAGCAGCCGAGACATAAATAATTCACCCCTCCACTTT. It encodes CASSRDINNSPLHF.

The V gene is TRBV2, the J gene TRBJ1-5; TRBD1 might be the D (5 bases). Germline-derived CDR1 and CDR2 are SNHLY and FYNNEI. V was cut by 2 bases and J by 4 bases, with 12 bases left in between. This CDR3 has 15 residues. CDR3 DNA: TGTGCCAGCAGTGAACAATCCGGGGGAAATCAGCCCCAGCATTTT. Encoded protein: CASSEQSGGNQPQHF.

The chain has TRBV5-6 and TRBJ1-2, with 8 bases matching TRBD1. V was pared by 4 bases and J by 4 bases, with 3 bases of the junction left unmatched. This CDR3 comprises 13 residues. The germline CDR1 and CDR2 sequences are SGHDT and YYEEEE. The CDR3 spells CASSVTGVYGYTF. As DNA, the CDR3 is TGTGCCAGCAGCGTGACAGGGGTCTATGGCTACACCTTC. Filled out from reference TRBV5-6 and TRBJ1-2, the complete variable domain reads DAGVTQSPTHLIKTRGQQVTLRCSPKSGHDTVSWYQQALGQGPQFIFQYYEEEERQRGNFPDRFSGHQFPNYSSELNVNALLLGDSALYLCASSVTGVYGYTFGSGTRLTVV.

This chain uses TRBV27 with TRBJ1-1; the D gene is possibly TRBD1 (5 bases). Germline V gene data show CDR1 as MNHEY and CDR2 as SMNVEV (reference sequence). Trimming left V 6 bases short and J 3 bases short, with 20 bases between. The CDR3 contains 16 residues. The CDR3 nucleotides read TGTGCCAGCAGCCCTGCGGGACTCAGTAGAGACACTGAAGCTTTCTTT. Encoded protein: CASSPAGLSRDTEAFF.